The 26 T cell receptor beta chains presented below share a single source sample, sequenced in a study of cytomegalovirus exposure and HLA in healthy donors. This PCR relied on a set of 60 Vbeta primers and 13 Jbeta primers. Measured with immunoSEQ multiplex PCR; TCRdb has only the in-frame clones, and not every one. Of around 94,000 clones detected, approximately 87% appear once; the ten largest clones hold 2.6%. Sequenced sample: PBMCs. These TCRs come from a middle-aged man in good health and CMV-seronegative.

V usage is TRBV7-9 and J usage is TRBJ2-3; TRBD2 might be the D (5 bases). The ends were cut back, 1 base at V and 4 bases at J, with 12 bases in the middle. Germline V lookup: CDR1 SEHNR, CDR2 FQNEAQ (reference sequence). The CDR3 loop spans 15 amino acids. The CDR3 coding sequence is TGTGCCAGCAGCTTAGAGTTGAGGGCAGCAGATACGCAGTATTTT. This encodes CASSLELRAADTQYF.

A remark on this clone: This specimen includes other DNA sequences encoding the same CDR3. The CDR3 bases are TGTGCCAGCAGTTACTCGAGGGCTGGAAACACCATATATTTT. It yields the protein CASSYSRAGNTIYF. The J gene is TRBJ1-3, the V gene TRBV6-5; no firm D call. Germline V gene sequence: CDR1 MNHEY, CDR2 SVGAGI. Trimming took 0 bases from V and 2 from J, leaving 5 bases between them. CDR3 length: 14 residues.

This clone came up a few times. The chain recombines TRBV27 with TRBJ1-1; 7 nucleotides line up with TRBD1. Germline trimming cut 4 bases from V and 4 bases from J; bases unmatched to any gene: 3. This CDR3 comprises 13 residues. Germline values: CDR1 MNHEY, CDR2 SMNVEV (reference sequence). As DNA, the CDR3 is TGTGCCAGCAGTTCGTCAGGGGGCACTGAAGCTTTCTTT. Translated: CASSSSGGTEAFF.

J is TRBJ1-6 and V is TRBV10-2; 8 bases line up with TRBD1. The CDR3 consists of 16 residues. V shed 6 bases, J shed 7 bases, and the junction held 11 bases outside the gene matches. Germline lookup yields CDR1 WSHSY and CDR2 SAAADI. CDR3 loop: CASRHQLQGGNSPLHF. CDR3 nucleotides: TGCGCCAGCAGGCACCAATTACAGGGGGGAAATTCACCCCTCCACTTT.

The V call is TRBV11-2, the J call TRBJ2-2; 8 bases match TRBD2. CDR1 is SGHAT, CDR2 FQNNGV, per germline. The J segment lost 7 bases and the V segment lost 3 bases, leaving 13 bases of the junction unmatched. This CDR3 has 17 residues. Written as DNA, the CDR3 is TGTGCCAGCAGCTTTAGGACTAGCCGTTCGAACCTCGGGGAGCTGTTTTTT. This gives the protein CASSFRTSRSNLGELFF. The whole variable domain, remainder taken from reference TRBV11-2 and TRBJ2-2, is EAGVAQSPRYKIIEKRQSVAFWCNPISGHATLYWYQQILGQGPKLLIQFQNNGVVDDSQLPKDRFSAERLKGVDSTLKIQPAKLEDSAVYLCASSFRTSRSNLGELFFGEGSRLTVL.

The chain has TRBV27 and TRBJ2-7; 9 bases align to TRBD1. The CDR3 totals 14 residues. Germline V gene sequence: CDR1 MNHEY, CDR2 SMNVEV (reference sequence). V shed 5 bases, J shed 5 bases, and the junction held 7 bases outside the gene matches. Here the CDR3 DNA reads TGTGCCAGCAGTGGGACAGGGCCTTTGAACGAGCAGTACTTC. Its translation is CASSGTGPLNEQYF.

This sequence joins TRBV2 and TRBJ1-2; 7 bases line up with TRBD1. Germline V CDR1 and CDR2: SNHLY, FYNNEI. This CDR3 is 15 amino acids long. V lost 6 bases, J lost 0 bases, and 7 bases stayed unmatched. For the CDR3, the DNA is TGTGCCAGCAGCCGACCCGGGACAGCTAACTATGGCTACACCTTC. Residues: CASSRPGTANYGYTF. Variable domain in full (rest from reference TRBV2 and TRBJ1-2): EPEVTQTPSHQVTQMGQEVILRCVPISNHLYFYWYRQILGQKVEFLVSFYNNEISEKSEIFDDQFSVERPDGSNFTLKIRSTKLEDSAMYFCASSRPGTANYGYTFGSGTRLTVV.

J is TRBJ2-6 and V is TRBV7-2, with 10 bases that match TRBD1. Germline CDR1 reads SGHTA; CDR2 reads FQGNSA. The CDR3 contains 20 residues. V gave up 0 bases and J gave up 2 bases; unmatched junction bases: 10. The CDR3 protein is CASSLAFVGTGETGANVLTF. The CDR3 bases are TGTGCCAGCAGCTTAGCATTCGTTGGGACAGGGGAAACTGGGGCCAACGTCCTGACTTTC.

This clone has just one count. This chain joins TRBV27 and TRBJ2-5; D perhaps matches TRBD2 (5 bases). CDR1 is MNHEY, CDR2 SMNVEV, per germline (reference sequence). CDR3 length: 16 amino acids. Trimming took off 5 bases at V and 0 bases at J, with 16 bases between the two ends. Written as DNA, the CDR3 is TGTGCCAGCAGTCCCTCTTTCGGGGAGTACCAAGAGACCCAGTACTTC. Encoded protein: CASSPSFGEYQETQYF.

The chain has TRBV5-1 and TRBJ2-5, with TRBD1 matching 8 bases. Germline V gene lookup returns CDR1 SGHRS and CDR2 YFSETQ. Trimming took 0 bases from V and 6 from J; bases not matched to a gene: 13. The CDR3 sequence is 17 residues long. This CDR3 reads CASSLAPDRGVKKTQYF. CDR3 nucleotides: TGCGCCAGCAGCTTGGCCCCCGACAGGGGCGTTAAAAAGACCCAGTACTTC.

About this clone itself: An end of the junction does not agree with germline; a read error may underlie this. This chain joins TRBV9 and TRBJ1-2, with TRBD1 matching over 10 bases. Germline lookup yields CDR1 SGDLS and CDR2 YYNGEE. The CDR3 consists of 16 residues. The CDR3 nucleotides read TGTGCCAGCAGCGTAGAAGGGGAGCCGAGCTCCGGGACAGGGGTCTTC. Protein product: CASSVEGEPSSGTGVF.

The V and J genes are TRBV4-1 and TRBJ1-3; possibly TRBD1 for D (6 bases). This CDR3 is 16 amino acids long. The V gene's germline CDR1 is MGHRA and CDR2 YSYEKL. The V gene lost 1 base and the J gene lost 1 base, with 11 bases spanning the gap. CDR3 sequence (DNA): TGCGCCAGCAGCCAAGGCCCACAGGGATCTGGAAACACCATATATTTT. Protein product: CASSQGPQGSGNTIYF.

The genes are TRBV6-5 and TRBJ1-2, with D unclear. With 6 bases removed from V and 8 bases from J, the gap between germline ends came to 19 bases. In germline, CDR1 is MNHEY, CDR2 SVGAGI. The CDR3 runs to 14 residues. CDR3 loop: CASRSNLAARGYTF. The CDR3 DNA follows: TGTGCCAGCAGGAGCAATTTGGCCGCCAGGGGCTACACCTTC.

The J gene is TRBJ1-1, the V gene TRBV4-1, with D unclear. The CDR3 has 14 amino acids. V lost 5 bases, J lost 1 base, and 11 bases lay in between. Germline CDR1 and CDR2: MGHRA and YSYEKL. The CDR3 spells CASSGAGGNTEAFF. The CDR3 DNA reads TGCGCCAGCAGCGGTGCGGGAGGGAACACTGAAGCTTTCTTT.

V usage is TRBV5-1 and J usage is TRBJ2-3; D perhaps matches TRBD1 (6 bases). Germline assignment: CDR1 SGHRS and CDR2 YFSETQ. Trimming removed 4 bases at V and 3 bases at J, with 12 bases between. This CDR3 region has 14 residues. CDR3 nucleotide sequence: TGCGCCAGCAGCCAACAGGGTGGGACAGATACGCAGTATTTT. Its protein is CASSQQGGTDTQYF.

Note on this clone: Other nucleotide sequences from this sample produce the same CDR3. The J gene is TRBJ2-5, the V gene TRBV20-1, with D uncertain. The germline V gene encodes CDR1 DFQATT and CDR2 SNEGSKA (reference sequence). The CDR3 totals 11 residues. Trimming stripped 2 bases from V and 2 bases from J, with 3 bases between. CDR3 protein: CSARQQETQYF. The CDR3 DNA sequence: TGCAGTGCTAGACAGCAAGAGACCCAGTACTTC.

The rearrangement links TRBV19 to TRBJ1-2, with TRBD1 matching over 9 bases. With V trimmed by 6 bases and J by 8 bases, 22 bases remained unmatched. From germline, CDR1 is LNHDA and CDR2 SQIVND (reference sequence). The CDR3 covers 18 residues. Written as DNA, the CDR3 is TGTGCCAGTAGGACCAGCCGGGACAGGGCCGCCTCTAGCACCGGCTACACCTTC. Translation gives CASRTSRDRAASSTGYTF.

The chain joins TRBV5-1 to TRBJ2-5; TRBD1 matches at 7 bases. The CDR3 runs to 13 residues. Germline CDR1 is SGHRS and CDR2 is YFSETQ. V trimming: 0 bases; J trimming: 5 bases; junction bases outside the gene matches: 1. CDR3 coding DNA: TGCGCCAGCAGCTTGGTAGGGGGCGAGACCCAGTACTTC. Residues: CASSLVGGETQYF.

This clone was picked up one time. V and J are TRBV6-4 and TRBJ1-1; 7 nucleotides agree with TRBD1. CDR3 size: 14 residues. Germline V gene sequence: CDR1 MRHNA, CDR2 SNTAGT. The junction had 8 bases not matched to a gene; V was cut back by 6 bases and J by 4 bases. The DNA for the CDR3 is TGTGCCAGCAGGCGGTCAGGGGGTGTCACTGAAGCTTTCTTT. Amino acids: CASRRSGGVTEAFF.

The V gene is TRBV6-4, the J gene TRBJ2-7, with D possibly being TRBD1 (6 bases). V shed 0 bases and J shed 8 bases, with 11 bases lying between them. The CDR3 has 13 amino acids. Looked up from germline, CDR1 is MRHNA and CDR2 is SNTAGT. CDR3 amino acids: CASSDSMGAKQYF. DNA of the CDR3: TGTGCCAGCAGTGACTCGATGGGGGCAAAGCAGTACTTC.

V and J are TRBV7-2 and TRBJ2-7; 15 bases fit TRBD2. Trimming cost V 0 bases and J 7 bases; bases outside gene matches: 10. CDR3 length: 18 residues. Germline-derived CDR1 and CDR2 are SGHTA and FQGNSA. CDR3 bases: TGTGCCAGCAGCTTAGCCGGACTAGCGGGGGGGAGACCTAGGGAGCAGTACTTC. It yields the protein CASSLAGLAGGRPREQYF.

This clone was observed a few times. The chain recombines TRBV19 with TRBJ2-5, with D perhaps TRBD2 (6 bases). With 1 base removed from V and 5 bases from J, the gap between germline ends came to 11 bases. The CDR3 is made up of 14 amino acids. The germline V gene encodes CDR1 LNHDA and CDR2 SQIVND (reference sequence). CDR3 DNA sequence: TGTGCCAGTAGTATAGCGGAGGGGCTCGAGACCCAGTACTTC. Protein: CASSIAEGLETQYF.

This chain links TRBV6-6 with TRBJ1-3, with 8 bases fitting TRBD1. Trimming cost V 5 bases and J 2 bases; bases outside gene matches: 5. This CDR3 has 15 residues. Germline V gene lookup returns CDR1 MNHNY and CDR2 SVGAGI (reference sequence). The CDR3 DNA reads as TGTGCCAGCAGTAGGGGGACAGGAACTGGAAACACCATATATTTT. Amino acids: CASSRGTGTGNTIYF.

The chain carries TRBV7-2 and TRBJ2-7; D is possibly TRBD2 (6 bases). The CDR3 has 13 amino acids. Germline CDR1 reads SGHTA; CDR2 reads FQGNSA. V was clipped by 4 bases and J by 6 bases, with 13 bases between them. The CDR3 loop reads CASSYTRGTEQYF. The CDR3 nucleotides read TGTGCCAGCAGCTATACCCGGGGGACCGAGCAGTACTTC.

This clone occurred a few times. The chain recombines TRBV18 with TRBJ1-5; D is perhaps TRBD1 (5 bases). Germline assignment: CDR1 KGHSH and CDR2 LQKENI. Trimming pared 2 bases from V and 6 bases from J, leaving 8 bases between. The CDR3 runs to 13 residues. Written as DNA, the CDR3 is TGTGCCAGCTCACCATATCAGGGTCAGCCCCAGCATTTT. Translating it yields CASSPYQGQPQHF.

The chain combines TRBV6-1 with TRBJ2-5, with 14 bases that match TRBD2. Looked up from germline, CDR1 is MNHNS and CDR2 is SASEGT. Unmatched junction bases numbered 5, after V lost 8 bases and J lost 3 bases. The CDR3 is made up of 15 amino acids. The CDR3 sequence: CASLKGLAGEETQYF. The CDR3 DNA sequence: TGTGCCAGCTTAAAGGGACTAGCGGGGGAAGAGACCCAGTACTTC.